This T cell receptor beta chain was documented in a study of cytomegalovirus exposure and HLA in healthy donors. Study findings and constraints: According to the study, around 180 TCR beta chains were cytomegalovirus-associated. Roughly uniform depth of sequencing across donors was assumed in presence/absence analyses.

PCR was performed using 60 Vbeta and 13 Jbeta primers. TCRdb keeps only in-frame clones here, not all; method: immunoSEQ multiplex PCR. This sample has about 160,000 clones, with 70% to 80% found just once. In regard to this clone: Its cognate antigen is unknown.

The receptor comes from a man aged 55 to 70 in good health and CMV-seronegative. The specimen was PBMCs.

CDR3 region: CASSDPGTEIYEQYF. As DNA, the CDR3 is TGTGCCAGCAGTGACCCCGGGACAGAGATCTACGAGCAGTACTTC. This sequence joins TRBV2 and TRBJ2-5, with 7 bases fitting TRBD1. With the DNA end fitting TRBJ2-7 better, the J assignment may be wrong. CDR1 SNHLY and CDR2 FYNNEI come from the germline V gene. The length of the CDR3 is 15 residues.